Below are 21 T cell receptor beta chains sequenced from a single sample in a study of blood T cells in healthy people across ages. The second PCR ran roughly 7 to 12 cycles with a sample-barcoded 5' primer and J-beta primers. TCRdb re-called the 5' RACE reads through MiXCR, storing one row per CDR3 protein. Altogether 700,000 or so distinct CDR3 sequences are present, approximately 40% being singletons, with the ten largest covering around 30%. Sequenced material: blood. These receptors were obtained from a man of 80 years or more in good health.

The chain links TRBV25-1 to TRBJ1-6; D possibly corresponds to TRBD1 (5 bases). V lost 3 bases, J lost 13 bases, and 13 bases lay in between. The CDR3 runs to 13 residues. From germline, CDR1 is MGHDK and CDR2 SYGVNS. The CDR3 sequence: CASSDRTGRPLHF. The DNA for the CDR3 is TGTGCCAGCAGTGATAGGACGGGGCGGCCCCTCCACTTT.

The V call is TRBV20-1, the J call TRBJ2-6; D gene unclear. Germline V gene sequence: CDR1 DFQATT, CDR2 SNEGSKA (reference sequence). The CDR3 spans 15 residues. V shed 3 bases and J shed 0 bases, with 9 bases lying between them. CDR3: CSASSPLSGANVLTF. CDR3 sequence (DNA): TGCAGTGCTAGCTCCCCCCTCTCTGGGGCCAACGTCCTGACTTTC.

The rearrangement uses TRBV14 and TRBJ2-5; 12 bases are a match to TRBD2. CDR3 length: 17 residues. From germline, CDR1 is SGHDN and CDR2 FVKESK. Trimming cost V 2 bases and J 2 bases; bases outside gene matches: 6. CDR3 residues: CASSQWTSGDLQETQYF. The CDR3 DNA sequence: TGTGCCAGCAGCCAATGGACTAGCGGGGACCTGCAAGAGACCCAGTACTTC.

This chain joins TRBV28 and TRBJ2-4; possible D gene TRBD2, 6 bases. Between the trimmed V and J ends, which lost 6 bases and 4 bases, there was a span of 13 bases. CDR1 and CDR2 (germline): MDHEN, SYDVKM. This CDR3 has 14 amino acids. The CDR3 sequence: CASRVRGTKNIQYF. The CDR3 DNA is TGTGCCAGCAGAGTGCGAGGGACTAAAAACATTCAGTACTTC.

This clonotype was counted many times. The CDR3 loop is CASSLSPGQGSEQFF. The CDR3 DNA follows: TGTGCCAGCAGCTTATCCCCGGGACAGGGTAGTGAGCAGTTCTTC. The chain uses TRBV7-2 and TRBJ2-1, with 9 bases identical to TRBD1. The CDR3 covers 15 residues. Per germline, CDR1 SGHTA and CDR2 FQGNSA. Trimming cost V 2 bases and J 9 bases; bases outside gene matches: 8.

This clonotype was detected only a few times. V gene TRBV21-1 combines with J gene TRBJ1-4; the D call TRBD1 from the table was never checked on the DNA. TRBV21-1 is noted as a pseudogene. CDR3 length: 15 residues. CDR3: CASSTAGVTNEKLFF. CDR3 nucleotide sequence: TGTGCCAGCAGCACGGCAGGGGTTACTAATGAAAAACTGTTTTTT.

The CDR3 bases are TGTGCCAGCAGTGAATGGGGGGGAGCCTCTAATGAGCAGTTCTTC. It yields the protein CASSEWGGASNEQFF. This chain connects TRBV6-1 to TRBJ2-1; 7 nucleotides match TRBD2. Germline lookup yields CDR1 MNHNS and CDR2 SASEGT. V was clipped by 2 bases and J by 7 bases; unmatched bases: 8. The CDR3 length is 15 residues.

The V call is TRBV15, the J call TRBJ1-2; the D is unclear. CDR1 is LNHNV and CDR2 is YYDKDF in the germline V gene (reference sequence). The length of the CDR3 is 16 residues. V was shortened by 0 bases and J by 8 bases, with 19 bases between the two germline ends. The CDR3 loop reads CATSRDHRRVASGYTF. The DNA of the CDR3 is TGTGCCACCAGCAGAGATCATAGAAGAGTGGCGAGCGGCTACACCTTC.

Points on this clonotype: The CDR3 does not close with the conserved phenylalanine or tryptophan, likely indicating a read error. The gene calls are TRBV30 and TRBJ2-3, with 9 bases aligning to TRBD2. Trimming took 4 bases from V and 6 from J; bases not matched to a gene: 5. The CDR3 has 13 residues. The germline CDR1 and CDR2 sequences are GTSNPN and SVGIG (reference sequence). CDR3 sequence reads: CAWTRREGDTQYV. The DNA of the CDR3 is TGTGCCTGGACCCGGCGGGAGGGCGATACGCAGTATGTT.

The chain combines TRBV18 with TRBJ1-2; 8 nucleotides align to TRBD1. Germline-derived CDR1 and CDR2 are KGHSH and LQKENI. This CDR3 comprises 16 residues. The ends lost 2 bases at V and 4 bases at J; junction bases unmatched: 9. The CDR3 reads CASSPVGQGQGYGYTF. DNA of the CDR3: TGTGCCAGCTCACCAGTTGGACAGGGCCAAGGCTATGGCTACACCTTC.

The chain combines TRBV15 with TRBJ2-1, with 8 nucleotides matching TRBD2. From germline, CDR1 is LNHNV and CDR2 YYDKDF (reference sequence). With 3 bases clipped from V and 0 bases from J, the junction kept 7 bases outside the gene matches. This CDR3 comprises 17 residues. Here the CDR3 DNA reads TGTGCCACCAGCAGGCGGGGACTAGGGAGCTCCTACAATGAGCAGTTCTTC. Translating it yields CATSRRGLGSSYNEQFF.

A few counts support this clonotype. The chain combines TRBV6-2 or TRBV6-3 with TRBJ2-5, with 9 bases aligning to TRBD1. This CDR3 has 15 amino acids. CDR1 is MNHEY, CDR2 SVGEGT, per germline. V shed 2 bases, J shed 4 bases, and the junction held 5 bases outside the gene matches. This CDR3 reads CASSYPGQGGETQYF. The CDR3 nucleotides are TGTGCCAGCAGTTACCCGGGACAGGGAGGAGAGACCCAGTACTTC.

This clonotype has a count of ten or more. The chain couples TRBV29-1 to TRBJ2-5; the D is unclear. V was clipped by 3 bases and J by 1 base, with 6 bases between them. Germline-derived CDR1 and CDR2 are SQVTM and ANQGSEA. The CDR3 consists of 12 residues. The CDR3 nucleotides read TGCAGCGTTGACTCGCCCCAAGAGACCCAGTACTTC. This translates into CSVDSPQETQYF.

This clonotype has a handful of counts. This sequence joins TRBV5-1 and TRBJ2-3, with 8 bases lining up with TRBD2. Germline V gene lookup returns CDR1 SGHRS and CDR2 YFSETQ. The CDR3 extends over 16 amino acids. V lost 0 bases and J lost 2; bases outside the gene matches: 5. In DNA form, the CDR3 reads TGCGCCAGCAGCTTGGTTAGCGGGGCGACCACAGATACGCAGTATTTT. It yields the protein CASSLVSGATTDTQYF.

This clonotype was detected ten times or more. The CDR3 region has the DNA TGTGCCAGCAGCTTACTAGCGGGGTTGCAAGGAATCGACGAGCAGTACTTC. It encodes CASSLLAGLQGIDEQYF. The chain uses TRBV5-8 and TRBJ2-7, with 10 positions matching TRBD2. The CDR3 covers 17 residues. Germline CDR1 and CDR2: SGHTS and YDEGEE. Losses at the gene ends were 2 bases for V and 5 bases for J; bases not matched to a gene: 13. Full variable domain (outside the CDR3, taken from reference TRBV5-8 and TRBJ2-7): EAGVTQSPTHLIKTRGQQATLRCSPISGHTSVYWYQQALGLGLQFLLWYDEGEERNRGNFPPRFSGRQFPNYSSELNVNALELEDSALYLCASSLLAGLQGIDEQYFGPGTRLTVT.

This clonotype was seen only once. V gene TRBV29-1 combines with J gene TRBJ1-5; D is undetermined. The CDR3 is made up of 13 amino acids. Germline lookup yields CDR1 SQVTM and CDR2 ANQGSEA. Trimming left V 7 bases short and J 6 bases short, with 16 bases between. CDR3 DNA sequence: TGCAGCGGAGGGTCTGCCGTCGGTCAGCCCCAGCATTTT. Translated, it gives CSGGSAVGQPQHF. Based on the CDR3 plus reference TRBV29-1 and TRBJ1-5, the full variable domain is SAVISQKPSRDICQRGTSLTIQCQVDSQVTMMFWYRQQPGQSLTLIATANQGSEATYESGFVIDKFPISRPNLTFSTLTVSNMSPEDSSIYLCSGGSAVGQPQHFGDGTRLSIL.

The chain employs TRBV6-6 and TRBJ2-7; 12 bases line up with TRBD1. V dropped 4 bases and J dropped 3; count of bases not matched to a gene: 7. Germline values: CDR1 MNHNY, CDR2 SVGAGI (reference sequence). The length of the CDR3 is 16 residues. CDR3 DNA: TGTGCCAGCAGTTTTACGGGACAGGGGGCGGGCTACGAGCAGTACTTC. It translates to CASSFTGQGAGYEQYF.

The chain uses TRBV2 and TRBJ1-2; the D is unclear. The CDR3 is 13 residues long. V lost 6 bases and J lost 4, with 12 bases in between. The germline V gene encodes CDR1 SNHLY and CDR2 FYNNEI. The CDR3 DNA reads as TGTGCCAGCAGCGAGAAATCGGTCTATGGCTACACCTTC. It is translated as CASSEKSVYGYTF.

This clonotype was detected a few times. The CDR3 sequence is CSVARGQWAEQYF. The DNA for the CDR3 is TGCAGCGTTGCCAGAGGGCAGTGGGCCGAGCAGTACTTC. The V gene is TRBV29-1, the J gene TRBJ2-7; D possibly corresponds to TRBD2 (5 bases). Per germline, CDR1 SQVTM and CDR2 ANQGSEA. The V end was cut by 4 bases, the J end by 6 bases, with 16 bases between. CDR3 length equals 13 residues.

This clonotype was seen only a few times. This sequence joins TRBV9 and TRBJ1-6, with TRBD1 identical over 7 bases. Germline V gene lookup returns CDR1 SGDLS and CDR2 YYNGEE. V lost 0 bases to trimming and J lost 0 bases; unmatched junction nucleotides: 12. The CDR3 is 20 amino acids. CDR3 amino acids: CASSVDGGGQSTSYNSPLHF. The DNA for the CDR3 is TGTGCCAGCAGCGTAGATGGGGGGGGACAGTCCACCTCCTATAATTCACCCCTCCACTTT.

This clonotype was observed a handful of times. The V gene is TRBV10-3, the J gene TRBJ1-4; D gene unclear. CDR3 length: 12 amino acids. V lost 2 bases to trimming and J lost 10 bases, with 8 bases between them. Germline CDR1 reads ENHRY; CDR2 reads SYGVKD. CDR3: CAISEQDGKLFF. In DNA, the CDR3 is TGTGCCATCAGTGAGCAGGATGGAAAACTGTTTTTT.